The clone carrying this T cell receptor beta chain was recorded a few times. The antigen remains undetermined. The source of the sample is a study of T-cell reconstitution after alpha-beta-depleted transplantation in children. Study-wide findings and caveats: Reportedly, roughly two months post-transplant, alpha-beta T cells arose from several hundred expanded graft clones.

It was with unique molecular identifiers that the TCRbeta library was prepared. Each CDR3 protein is one row after TCRdb ran MiXCR on the PCR reads. The table lists about 830,000 distinct CDR3 sequences, 16% of them singletons. The CDR3 totals 13 residues. The germline gives CDR1 MNHEY, CDR2 SMNVEV (reference sequence). V dropped 4 bases and J dropped 2 bases, with 9 bases sitting between them. This specimen was PBMCs, mostly from graft donor cells, taken 360 days after TCRalphabeta/CD19-depleted stem cell transplant. The clonotype originates from a male patient younger than 18 who had a stem cell transplant for acute lymphoblastic leukemia, so the T cells may come from the graft donor. The J gene is TRBJ2-7, the V gene TRBV27; D ambiguous. The CDR3 coding sequence is TGTGCCAGCAGTTCGTGGAGCCCCTACGAGCAGTACTTC. Protein product: CASSSWSPYEQYF.